This T cell receptor (beta chain) was identified in a study of cytomegalovirus exposure and HLA in healthy donors. PCR was performed using 60 Vbeta and 13 Jbeta primers. Profiling relied on immunoSEQ multiplex PCR, and the TCRdb table lists in-frame clones only, not all of them. The sample consists of a few hundred thousand clones, approximately 80% of them appearing once. The junction had 8 bases not matched to a gene; V was cut back by 1 base and J by 2 bases. The germline CDR1 and CDR2 sequences are PRHDT and FYEKMQ (reference sequence). The CDR3 sequence is 16 residues long. This chain connects TRBV13 to TRBJ2-7; 7 nucleotides line up with TRBD2. Sequenced: PBMCs. This receptor was identified in a woman aged 35 to 49 in good health and CMV-seronegative. CDR3 in DNA: TGTGCCAGCAGCTTAGTGGCGCGGGGGATCCCCTACGAGCAGTACTTC. Protein product: CASSLVARGIPYEQYF.